This TCR beta chain was profiled in a study of chemoradiotherapy in HPV16-positive cancers. Study summary: Candidate HPV-specific T-cell clones and common TCR motifs came from functional assays in a couple of HPV16-positive patients.

The repertoire was sequenced with immunoSEQ multiplex PCR; TCRdb's copy has only in-frame clones and lacks some. The sample lists about 5,000 clones, 85% to 95% occurring once. The trim removed 5 bases at V and 1 base at J, leaving 3 bases unmatched. The CDR3 consists of 14 residues. Germline CDR1 is SGHVS and CDR2 is FQNEAQ. The clonotype comes from a human donor with HPV-associated anogenital cancer. The rearrangement uses TRBV7-8 and TRBJ2-7; 9 bases agree with TRBD1. This sample was taken from a patient who underwent chemoradiotherapy. The CDR3 DNA reads TGTGCCAGCAGCGGGACAGGGCTATCCTACGAGCAGTACTTC. It translates to CASSGTGLSYEQYF.